This is a list of T cell receptor beta chains from one sample in a study of vaccination effects on CD4 cells after COVID-19. The assay was immunoSEQ multiplex PCR, and TCRdb's table has in-frame clones only and misses some. The table includes about 38,000 clones, about 80% detected once. The antigens these receptors bind are not known. This sample comprised CD4+ T cells from PBMCs cultured without peptide, obtained before COVID-19 vaccination. The receptor source for this set is a human donor who received a COVID-19 vaccine. CDR3s include the opening cysteine and the closing phenylalanine or tryptophan. D genes are given only for firm matches. Not all rows give a size; the values are once, few, many and, for expanded clones, a class.

d_call j_call v_call clone_size cdr3_nt cdr3_aa
TRBD1 TRBJ2-1 TRBV7-2 - TGTGCCAGCAGCCCCCTAATAGGGGGCTGGGAGCAGTTCTTC CASSPLIGGWEQFF
- TRBJ1-4 TRBV4-1 - TGCGCCAGCAGCCAAGACTGGACGAATTTGGAAAAACTGTTTTTT CASSQDWTNLEKLFF
- TRBJ1-6 TRBV19 - TGTGCCAGTAGCGCCCAGGGGCGAAATTCACCCCTCCACTTT CASSAQGRNSPLHF
- TRBJ1-6 TRBV25-1 - TGTGCCAGCAGAGACGGGGGCGGTGTTTCACCCCTCCACTTT CASRDGGGVSPLHF
- TRBJ2-1 TRBV10-1 once TGCGCCAGCAGTGGAGACATGCGGGACACTCTGGGGAATGAGCAGTTCTTC CASSGDMRDTLGNEQFF
TRBD1 TRBJ1-5 TRBV7-2 - TGTGCCAGTCTGCAGGGGGCCAATCAGCCCCAGCATTTT CASLQGANQPQHF
- TRBJ2-2 TRBV3-1/TRBV3-2 - TGTGCCAGCAGCCGCGGGGGCGGGACCGGGGAGCTGTTTTTT CASSRGGGTGELFF
- TRBJ1-3 TRBV4-3 - TGCGCCAGCAGCCAAGAAGTGTCGACCTCCGGAAACACCATATATTTT CASSQEVSTSGNTIYF
- TRBJ2-3 TRBV6-1 - TGTGCCAGCAGTGAACGCGGGCAGGTTTGGGATACGCAGTATTTT CASSERGQVWDTQYF
- TRBJ1-3 TRBV7-2 - TGTGCCAGCAGCCAAGGGGGCTCTGGAAACACCATATATTTT CASSQGGSGNTIYF
TRBD1 TRBJ2-5 TRBV29-1 - TGCAGCGTTGAAGATCGTCGGGACAGGGGGAGGGAGACCCAGTACTTC CSVEDRRDRGRETQYF
- TRBJ2-2 TRBV9 - TGTGCCAGCAGCGGAATAGGGGGGAAGAACACCGGGGAGCTGTTTTTT CASSGIGGKNTGELFF
- TRBJ1-5 TRBV15 - TGTGCCACCAGCAGACCATATCAGCCCCAGCATTTT CATSRPYQPQHF
- TRBJ2-4 TRBV7-2 - TGTGCCAGCTCCCAAGGCCGGGGTCTACTAGCCAAAAACATTCAGTACTTC CASSQGRGLLAKNIQYF
- TRBJ2-2 TRBV30 - TGTGCCTGGAGTCTTAGCTGGGCCAGCGGGGAGCTGTTTTTT CAWSLSWASGELFF
- TRBJ1-1 TRBV6-1 - TGTGCCAGCAGTGACCGCGGTTTGAACACTGAAGCTTTCTTT CASSDRGLNTEAFF